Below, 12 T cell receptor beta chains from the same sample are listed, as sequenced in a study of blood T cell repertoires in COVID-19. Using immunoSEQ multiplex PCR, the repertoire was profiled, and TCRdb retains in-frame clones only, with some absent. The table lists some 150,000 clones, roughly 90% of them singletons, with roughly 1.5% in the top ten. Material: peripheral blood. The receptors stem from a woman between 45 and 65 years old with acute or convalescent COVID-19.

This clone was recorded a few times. CDR3 sequence (DNA): TGTGCCAGCAGGGAGCACATGGACACTGAAGCTTTCTTT. Translated, it gives CASREHMDTEAFF. The chain carries TRBV6-5 and TRBJ1-1; D unresolved. The CDR3 consists of 13 residues. Germline V gene data show CDR1 as MNHEY and CDR2 as SVGAGI. Trimming took off 6 bases at V and 3 bases at J, with 11 bases between the two ends.

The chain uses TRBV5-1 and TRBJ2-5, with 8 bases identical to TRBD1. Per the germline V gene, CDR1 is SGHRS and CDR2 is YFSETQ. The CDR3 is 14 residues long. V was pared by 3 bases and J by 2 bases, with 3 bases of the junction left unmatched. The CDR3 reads CASSSWTGQETQYF. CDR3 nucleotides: TGCGCCAGCAGCTCCTGGACAGGGCAAGAGACCCAGTACTTC. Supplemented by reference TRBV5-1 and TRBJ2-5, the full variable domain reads KAGVTQTPRYLIKTRGQQVTLSCSPISGHRSVSWYQQTPGQGLQFLFEYFSETQRNKGNFPGRFSGRQFSNSRSEMNVSTLELGDSALYLCASSSWTGQETQYFGPGTRLLVL.

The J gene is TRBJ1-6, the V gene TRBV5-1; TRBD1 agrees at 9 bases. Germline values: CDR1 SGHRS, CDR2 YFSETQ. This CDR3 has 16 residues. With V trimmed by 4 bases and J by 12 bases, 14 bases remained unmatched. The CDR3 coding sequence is TGCGCCAGCAGCGAGACACCCCCGGGACAGGGTAAACCCCTCCACTTT. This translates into CASSETPPGQGKPLHF.

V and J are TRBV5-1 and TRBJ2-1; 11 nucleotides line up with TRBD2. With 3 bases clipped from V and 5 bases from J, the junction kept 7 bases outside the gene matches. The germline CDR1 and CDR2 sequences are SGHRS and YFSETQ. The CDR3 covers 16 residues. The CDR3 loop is CASSWTGTSGHNEQFF. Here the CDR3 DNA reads TGCGCCAGCAGCTGGACCGGGACTAGCGGACACAATGAGCAGTTCTTC.

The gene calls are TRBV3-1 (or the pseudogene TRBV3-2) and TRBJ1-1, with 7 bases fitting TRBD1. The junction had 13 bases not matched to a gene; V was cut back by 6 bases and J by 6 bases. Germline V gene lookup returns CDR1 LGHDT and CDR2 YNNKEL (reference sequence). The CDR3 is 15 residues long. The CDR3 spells CASSFARRGLAEAFF. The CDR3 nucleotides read TGTGCCAGCAGTTTCGCTCGTAGGGGGCTCGCTGAAGCTTTCTTT.

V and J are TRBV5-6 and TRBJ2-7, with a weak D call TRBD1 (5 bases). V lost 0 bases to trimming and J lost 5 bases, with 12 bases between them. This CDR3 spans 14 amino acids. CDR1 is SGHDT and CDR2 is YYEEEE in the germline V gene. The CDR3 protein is CASSLGGRLNEQYF. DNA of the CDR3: TGTGCCAGCAGCTTGGGGGGCCGGTTGAACGAGCAGTACTTC.

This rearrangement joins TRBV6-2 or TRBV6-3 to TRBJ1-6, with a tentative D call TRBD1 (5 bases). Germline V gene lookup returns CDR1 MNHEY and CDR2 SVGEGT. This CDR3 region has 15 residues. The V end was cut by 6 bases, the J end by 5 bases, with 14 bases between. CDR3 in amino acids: CASSPQGTDNSPLHF. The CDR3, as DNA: TGTGCCAGCAGCCCGCAGGGAACGGATAATTCACCCCTCCACTTT.

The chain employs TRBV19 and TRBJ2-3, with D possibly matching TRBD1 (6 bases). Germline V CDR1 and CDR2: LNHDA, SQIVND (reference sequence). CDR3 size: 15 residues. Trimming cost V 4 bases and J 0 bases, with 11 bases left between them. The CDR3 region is CASSNTGPSTDTQYF. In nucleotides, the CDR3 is TGTGCCAGTAGTAATACAGGGCCGAGCACAGATACGCAGTATTTT. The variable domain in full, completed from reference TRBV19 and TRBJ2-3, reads DGGITQSPKYLFRKEGQNVTLSCEQNLNHDAMYWYRQDPGQGLRLIYYSQIVNDFQKGDIAEGYSVSREKKESFPLTVTSAQKNPTAFYLCASSNTGPSTDTQYFGPGTRLTVL.

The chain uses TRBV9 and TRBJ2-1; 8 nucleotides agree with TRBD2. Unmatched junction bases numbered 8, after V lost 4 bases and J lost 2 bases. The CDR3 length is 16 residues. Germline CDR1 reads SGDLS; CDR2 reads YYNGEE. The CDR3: CASSPRTGGAYNEQFF. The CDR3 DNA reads TGTGCCAGCAGCCCTCGAACGGGGGGGGCCTACAATGAGCAGTTCTTC.

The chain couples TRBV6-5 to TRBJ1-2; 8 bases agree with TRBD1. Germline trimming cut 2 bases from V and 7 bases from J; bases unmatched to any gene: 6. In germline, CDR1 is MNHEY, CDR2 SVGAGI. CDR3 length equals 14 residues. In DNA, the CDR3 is TGTGCCAGCAGTTACAGGGCTGACAGGGGTGGCTACACCTTC. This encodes CASSYRADRGGYTF.

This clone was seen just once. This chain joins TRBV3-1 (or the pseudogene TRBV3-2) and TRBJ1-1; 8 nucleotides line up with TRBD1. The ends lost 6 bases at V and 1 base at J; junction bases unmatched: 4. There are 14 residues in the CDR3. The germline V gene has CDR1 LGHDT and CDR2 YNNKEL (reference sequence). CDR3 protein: CASSYRGWNTEAFF. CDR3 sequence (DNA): TGTGCCAGCAGTTACAGGGGGTGGAACACTGAAGCTTTCTTT.

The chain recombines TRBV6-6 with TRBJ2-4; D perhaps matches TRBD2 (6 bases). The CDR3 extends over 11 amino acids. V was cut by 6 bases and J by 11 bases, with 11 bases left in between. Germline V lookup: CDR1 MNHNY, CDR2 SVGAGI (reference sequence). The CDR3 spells CASSSPGVQYF. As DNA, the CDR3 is TGTGCCAGCAGCTCGCCGGGGGTTCAGTACTTC.